The 27 T cell receptor beta chains reported below all come from one sample, sequenced in a study of cytomegalovirus exposure and HLA in healthy donors. Profiling relied on immunoSEQ multiplex PCR, and the TCRdb table lists in-frame clones only, not all of them. This table has 150,000 to 200,000 clones, 80% to 85% appearing once. Sequencing was done on a sample of PBMCs. These receptors were collected from a man aged 25 to 40 in good health and CMV-seropositive.

V is TRBV9 and J is TRBJ1-1; D is unclear. The CDR3 runs to 15 residues. CDR1 SGDLS and CDR2 YYNGEE come from the germline V gene. V lost 0 bases and J 0 bases, leaving 9 bases between the germline ends. CDR3 in DNA: TGTGCCAGCAGCGTAGAAGGCGGAGTGAACACTGAAGCTTTCTTT. It translates to CASSVEGGVNTEAFF.

The rearrangement uses TRBV6-5 and TRBJ2-2; D is ambiguous. The CDR3 runs 12 residues. From germline, CDR1 is MNHEY and CDR2 SVGAGI. V was pared by 6 bases and J by 6 bases, with 8 bases between. The CDR3 DNA reads as TGTGCCAGCAGCCCCTCCCCCGGGGAGCTGTTTTTT. Its protein is CASSPSPGELFF.

This rearrangement joins TRBV11-3 to TRBJ2-2, with 10 bases that match TRBD1. CDR3 size: 16 residues. In germline, CDR1 is SGHNT, CDR2 YENEEA. V shed 3 bases and J 3 bases; nucleotides not matched to a gene: 4. This chain's CDR3 is CASSFGTGVDTGELFF. CDR3 DNA sequence: TGTGCCAGCAGCTTTGGGACAGGGGTCGACACCGGGGAGCTGTTTTTT.

This chain joins TRBV19 and TRBJ2-3; tentatively, D is TRBD2 (5 bases). The V and J ends lost 1 base and 6 bases respectively, with 14 bases between them. CDR3 length: 15 amino acids. Germline CDR1 is LNHDA and CDR2 is SQIVND (reference sequence). The CDR3, as DNA: TGTGCCAGTAGTATAGGGACTCGGGCCACGGATACGCAGTATTTT. Its translation: CASSIGTRATDTQYF.

The gene calls are TRBV11-1 and TRBJ2-7, with TRBD2 identical over 10 bases. Unmatched junction bases numbered 5, after V lost 5 bases and J lost 1 base. The CDR3 sequence is 15 residues long. Germline V CDR1 and CDR2: SGHAT, FQDESV (reference sequence). The CDR3 DNA is TGTGCCAGCAGCGCGACTAGCGGGCATTCCTACGAGCAGTACTTC. Its translation is CASSATSGHSYEQYF.

CDR3 region: CASSVDFDGYTF. The CDR3 nucleotides read TGTGCCAGCAGCGTGGACTTCGATGGCTACACCTTC. J is TRBJ1-2 and V is TRBV5-5, with D unresolved. V dropped 4 bases and J dropped 6 bases, with 10 bases sitting between them. From germline, CDR1 is SGHKS and CDR2 YYEKEE (reference sequence). The CDR3 is 12 amino acids.

The V and J genes are TRBV4-1 and TRBJ1-3; no definite D call. The germline gives CDR1 MGHRA, CDR2 YSYEKL. V shed 1 base and J shed 6 bases, with 16 bases lying between them. The CDR3 spans 16 residues. The CDR3 sequence: CASSQVFSIGVNTIYF. The CDR3 DNA is TGCGCCAGCAGCCAAGTATTCTCCATTGGAGTAAACACCATATATTTT.

This clone was recorded once. This chain links TRBV9 with TRBJ2-5, with a possible D match to TRBD2 (6 bases). In germline, CDR1 is SGDLS, CDR2 YYNGEE. Between the trimmed V and J ends, which lost 4 bases and 2 bases, there was a span of 12 bases. This CDR3 comprises 14 residues. CDR3 bases: TGTGCCAGCAGCCCGGGGACTGTACAAGAGACCCAGTACTTC. It codes for CASSPGTVQETQYF.

J is TRBJ2-7 and V is TRBV5-6; D possibly corresponds to TRBD2 (6 bases). The germline CDR1 and CDR2 sequences are SGHDT and YYEEEE. The CDR3 is 15 amino acids. The V end was cut by 4 bases, the J end by 4 bases, with 18 bases between. CDR3 DNA sequence: TGTGCCAGCAGCCCAAAATCGGGGGAGATTTACGAGCAGTACTTC. The encoded protein is CASSPKSGEIYEQYF.

The V and J genes are TRBV19 and TRBJ2-5, with 9 positions matching TRBD2. This CDR3 has 16 residues. Germline CDR1 LNHDA, CDR2 SQIVND (reference sequence). V was pared by 3 bases and J by 2 bases, with 7 bases of the junction left unmatched. The CDR3 loop is CASSMGTSGRQETQYF. The CDR3 nucleotides read TGTGCCAGTAGTATGGGAACTAGCGGGCGTCAAGAGACCCAGTACTTC.

The chain is built from TRBV30 and TRBJ2-2; TRBD2 matches at 9 bases. Germline trimming cut 3 bases from V and 5 bases from J; bases unmatched to any gene: 10. This CDR3 is 16 amino acids long. Germline CDR1 reads GTSNPN; CDR2 reads SVGIG (reference sequence). The CDR3 reads CAWSASGRRWTGELFF. CDR3 in DNA: TGTGCCTGGAGCGCGAGCGGGAGGAGATGGACCGGGGAGCTGTTTTTT.

In this sample, this clone turned up once. The chain carries TRBV19 and TRBJ2-1, with 7 bases lining up with TRBD2. The V gene end was trimmed by 5 bases and the J gene end by 0 bases; junction bases not matched to a gene: 7. Germline assignment: CDR1 LNHDA and CDR2 SQIVND (reference sequence). This CDR3 is built from 16 residues. CDR3 amino acids: CASSVEAGASYNEQFF. The CDR3 DNA follows: TGTGCCAGTAGTGTCGAGGCGGGAGCCTCCTACAATGAGCAGTTCTTC.

This clone occurred once. V and J are TRBV25-1 and TRBJ2-2; 8 positions match TRBD1. V lost 8 bases, J lost 6 bases, and 5 bases stayed unmatched. Germline assignment: CDR1 MGHDK and CDR2 SYGVNS. This CDR3 region has 13 residues. CDR3 coding DNA: TGTGCCAGCGGTCCAGGGGGCCCCGGGGAGCTGTTTTTT. As protein: CASGPGGPGELFF.

V gene TRBV10-3 combines with J gene TRBJ2-7; D not resolved. V lost 0 bases and J lost 0, with 12 bases in between. The CDR3 has 16 residues. Germline CDR1 ENHRY, CDR2 SYGVKD. The CDR3 region is CAISESADLSSYEQYF. CDR3 sequence (DNA): TGTGCCATCAGTGAGTCTGCGGATTTGAGCTCCTACGAGCAGTACTTC.

This clone was seen a single time. The V gene is TRBV7-8, the J gene TRBJ1-2; TRBD1 matches 7 bases. Per the germline V gene, CDR1 is SGHVS and CDR2 is FQNEAQ. The V gene end was trimmed by 2 bases and the J gene end by 5 bases; junction bases not matched to a gene: 8. This CDR3 region has 15 residues. The chain's CDR3 is CASSLQKDRPYGYTF. CDR3 DNA: TGTGCCAGCAGCTTACAAAAGGACAGGCCATATGGCTACACCTTC.

The genes are TRBV15 and TRBJ2-3; D gene ambiguous. Germline V lookup: CDR1 LNHNV, CDR2 YYDKDF (reference sequence). Trimming shortened V by 0 bases and J by 2 bases, and 6 bases separated the two germline ends. The CDR3 spans 14 residues. The CDR3 DNA reads as TGTGCCACCAGCAGAGATATTCCCACAGATACGCAGTATTTT. Protein: CATSRDIPTDTQYF.

This sequence joins TRBV6-5 and TRBJ1-1, with 8 nucleotides matching TRBD1. CDR3 length equals 15 residues. Trimming removed 0 bases from V and 5 bases from J; junction bases left unmatched: 5. Germline V gene data show CDR1 as MNHEY and CDR2 as SVGAGI. Written as DNA, the CDR3 is TGTGCCAGCAGTTACTCAAGACAGGGGCTGACTGAAGCTTTCTTT. Residues: CASSYSRQGLTEAFF.

The chain links TRBV7-9 to TRBJ1-1, with 7 bases that match TRBD1. V lost 5 bases and J lost 4; bases outside the gene matches: 7. Germline CDR1 is SEHNR and CDR2 is FQNEAQ (reference sequence). This CDR3 has 14 amino acids. The DNA of the CDR3 is TGTGCCAGCAGCGCCCTACAGGGGACCACTGAAGCTTTCTTT. Translating it yields CASSALQGTTEAFF.

The chain employs TRBV29-1 and TRBJ2-1, with TRBD1 as a possible D gene (5 bases). V lost 0 bases and J 4 bases, leaving 22 bases between the germline ends. The CDR3 totals 18 residues. Germline lookup yields CDR1 SQVTM and CDR2 ANQGSEA. CDR3 sequence reads: CSVEDPIQGARRYNEQFF. CDR3 coding DNA: TGCAGCGTTGAAGACCCCATCCAGGGTGCGAGGAGATACAATGAGCAGTTCTTC.

Here the CDR3 DNA reads TGTGCCAGCAGCTTGGGACAGGCGAACAATGAGCAGTTCTTC. The encoded protein is CASSLGQANNEQFF. V gene TRBV5-6 combines with J gene TRBJ2-1; the D gene is possibly TRBD1 (6 bases). CDR1 and CDR2 from the germline V gene are SGHDT and YYEEEE. Trimming shortened V by 0 bases and J by 5 bases, and 9 bases separated the two germline ends. The CDR3 has 14 amino acids.

The chain joins TRBV27 to TRBJ2-3, with unresolved D. V was trimmed by 3 bases and J by 1 base, leaving 8 bases between them. The CDR3 extends over 14 amino acids. CDR1 is MNHEY and CDR2 is SMNVEV in the germline V gene (reference sequence). The CDR3 reads CASSFVRGTDTQYF. In nucleotides, the CDR3 is TGTGCCAGCAGTTTTGTTCGCGGCACAGATACGCAGTATTTT.

The chain couples TRBV7-8 to TRBJ2-2; 9 bases map to TRBD2. V shed 3 bases and J 3 bases; nucleotides not matched to a gene: 2. Germline V CDR1 and CDR2: SGHVS, FQNEAQ. This CDR3 is built from 15 residues. The CDR3 is CASSFKREDTGELFF. DNA of the CDR3: TGTGCCAGCAGCTTTAAGCGGGAGGACACCGGGGAGCTGTTTTTT.

This clone was counted only a few times. The rearrangement uses TRBV2 and TRBJ1-1; D not certain. The CDR3 length is 13 residues. V lost 3 bases, J lost 5 bases, and 10 bases lay in between. The germline V gene has CDR1 SNHLY and CDR2 FYNNEI. In DNA, the CDR3 is TGTGCCAGCAGTGACACGCGGAGGACTGAAGCTTTCTTT. Translating it yields CASSDTRRTEAFF.

The V and J genes are TRBV9 and TRBJ1-4; D is ambiguous. V dropped 4 bases and J dropped 0 bases, with 19 bases sitting between them. From germline, CDR1 is SGDLS and CDR2 YYNGEE. The CDR3 runs 18 residues. The chain's CDR3 is CASSHLTATATTNEKLFF. In nucleotides, the CDR3 is TGTGCCAGCAGCCATCTGACCGCGACTGCTACAACTAATGAAAAACTGTTTTTT. The complete variable domain, with remaining parts taken from reference TRBV9 and TRBJ1-4, reads DSGVTQTPKHLITATGQRVTLRCSPRSGDLSVYWYQQSLDQGLQFLIQYYNGEERAKGNILERFSAQQFPDLHSELNLSSLELGDSALYFCASSHLTATATTNEKLFFGSGTQLSVL.

This clone was picked up a small number of times. V and J are TRBV5-6 and TRBJ2-7, with D tentatively TRBD2 (5 bases). Trimming took 3 bases from V and 5 from J, leaving 15 bases between them. Per germline, CDR1 SGHDT and CDR2 YYEEEE. The length of the CDR3 is 14 residues. CDR3 protein: CASSWLGSDNEQYF. The CDR3 bases are TGTGCCAGCAGCTGGCTGGGGAGCGACAACGAGCAGTACTTC.

CDR3 sequence: CASSHPGVTYEQYF. The CDR3 DNA sequence: TGTGCCAGCAGCCACCCGGGAGTTACCTACGAGCAGTACTTC. The chain uses TRBV14 and TRBJ2-7; tentative D call: TRBD2 (6 bases). The CDR3 consists of 14 residues. In germline, CDR1 is SGHDN, CDR2 FVKESK. V gave up 3 bases and J gave up 2 bases, with 11 bases separating them.

CDR3 nucleotide sequence: TGTGCCAGCAGCCAAGATAAAATGGGCAGTACCTACGAGCAGTACTTC. Residues: CASSQDKMGSTYEQYF. This chain uses TRBV4-2 with TRBJ2-7, with D uncertain. CDR3 length equals 16 residues. Germline CDR1 is LGHNA and CDR2 is YNFKEQ. The V and J ends lost 0 bases and 2 bases respectively, with 14 bases between them.